This TCR beta chain comes out of a study of T cell repertoires in cytomegalovirus infection. Study-level findings and limits: Cumulative public TCR beta family frequency identified carriers of CMV plus the relevant HLA.

This clonotype was found many times. Antigen unknown. TCRdb itself ran the reads through MiXCR, one entry per CDR3 protein. The sample includes around 450,000 distinct CDR3 sequences, roughly 30% of them seen just once. This receptor was obtained from a human donor in good health (CMV status not recorded). Some clones in this sample may be carry-over from other donors' samples. Sequencing was performed on PBMCs.

The CDR3 sequence is CASSSGDGTNTEAFF. CDR3 nucleotide sequence: TGTGCCAGCAGCTCCGGAGATGGTACGAACACTGAAGCTTTCTTT. The chain links TRBV7-8 to TRBJ1-1; D is undetermined. This CDR3 is 15 amino acids long. CDR1 and CDR2 from the germline V gene are SGHVS and FQNEAQ. Trimming shortened V by 4 bases and J by 1 base, and 13 bases separated the two germline ends.